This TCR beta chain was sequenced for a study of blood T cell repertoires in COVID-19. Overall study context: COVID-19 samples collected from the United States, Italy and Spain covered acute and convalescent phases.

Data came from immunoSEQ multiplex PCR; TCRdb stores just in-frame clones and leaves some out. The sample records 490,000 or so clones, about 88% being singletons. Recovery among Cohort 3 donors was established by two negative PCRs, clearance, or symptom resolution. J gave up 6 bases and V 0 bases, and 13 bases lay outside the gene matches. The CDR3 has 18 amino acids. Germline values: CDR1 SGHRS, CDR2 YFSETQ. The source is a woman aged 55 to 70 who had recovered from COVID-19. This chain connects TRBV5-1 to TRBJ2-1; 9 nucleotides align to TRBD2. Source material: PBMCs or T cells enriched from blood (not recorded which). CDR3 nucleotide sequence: TGCGCCAGCAGCTTGGAAATGGTCGGCGGGGGGGCCTTCAATGAGCAGTTCTTC. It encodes CASSLEMVGGGAFNEQFF.